The T cell receptor beta chain under discussion was sequenced for a study of cytomegalovirus exposure and HLA in healthy donors (dated by TCRdb to about 2017). Background on the whole study: According to an earlier analysis of several hundred of the donors, about 180 million T cells yielded roughly 110 million unique TCR beta sequences and around 280 Gb of sequence data. An early release that covered some 640 HLA-typed donors contained approximately 290 gigabases of sequencing data and tens of millions of unique TCR sequences. Among the approximately 400 genotyped donors, about 85% belonged to the genetic ancestry cluster associated with self-reported Caucasian donors. The study aimed to test whether signatures of past pathogen exposure could be identified by cataloging public T cell receptors. Using immunosequencing, the study profiled T cell repertoires from 666 subjects and related those repertoires to cytomegalovirus serostatus. A separate validation cohort of over 95 different subjects was used in addition to the approximately 700-subject first cohort. High-throughput TCR immunosequencing, statistical association of individual TCRs with disease status, and machine learning were combined to predict cytomegalovirus infection status. To study patterns of TCR occurrence, a later analysis re-analyzed previously published TCR beta repertoires from several hundred donors and added high-resolution HLA genotyping. The later analysis used no new phenotypic data to find candidate immune exposures, relying instead on TCR beta sequences and their occurrence across donors. To decide whether each TCR beta V gene segment behaved as functional or pseudogenic, an earlier analysis of some 600 of the donors relied on high-throughput TCR beta sequencing. Alongside the repertoire data, information on donor age, sex, ethnicity and CMV serostatus was compiled. A later genetic analysis took genome-wide SNP genotypes for about 55% of the 666 donors and used that subset as a discovery cohort. All discovery cohort repertoires had been generated on a single sequencing platform. HLA typing included class I and class II loci at four-digit resolution. Typing coverage differed by locus: A, B, C, DRB1 and DQB1 were typed in roughly 629-630 donors, DQA1 in about 500, DPA1 in roughly 590, and DPB1 in 450 to 480. About five DR-DQ haplotypes were handled as single units for association and clustering, since linkage in the cohort was strong. On average, 235,054 unique TCR beta nucleotide sequences were sequenced per donor among 398 genotyped donors of the cohort, with 15% to 20% of those sequences being non-productive. Study-wide conclusions, independent of this receptor: The study gave a list of around 170 TCR beta chains associated with cytomegalovirus. In a later analysis, the rate of TCR association differed among HLA loci, with DRB1 alleles having the most associated TCRs and HLA-C alleles having the fewest. According to the authors, the approach could potentially be generalized to other disease states and immunological phenotypes. In this cohort, only TCR beta chains were sequenced, and detectable features were limited by the absence of alpha or paired-chain data. An association between a missense DCLRE1C variant and V-gene and J-gene trimming of TCR beta chains was found in a later genetic analysis and replicated in an independent cohort. According to a later analysis, most CMV-associated TCR beta chains appeared to be HLA-restricted, and the HLA associations seemed to be driven largely by CMV exposure. At a false discovery rate of 0.05, a later analysis linked 16,000 or so TCR beta sequences to specific HLA alleles. Immune exposure information for the cohort was limited to CMV serostatus. A few of the identified cytomegalovirus-associated TCR beta chains were confirmed in vitro to be specific for cytomegalovirus antigens. HLA typing was unavailable for some donors at each locus, so association tests used only the typed subset. According to a later analysis, parvovirus B19, influenza, CMV and Epstein-Barr virus appeared linked to several top co-occurrence clusters. While some public TCRs were present in many individuals, most TCR sequences turned up only very rarely across donors. A later genetic analysis reported fewer N-insertions in productive TCRs among donors in an Asian-associated ancestry cluster than the roughly 650-donor mean. The classifier was reported to diagnose cytomegalovirus status with high specificity and sensitivity in both the original cohort and the validation cohort. When HLA alleles, especially DR and DQ, strongly co-occurred, attributing TCR associations to individual alleles was difficult. In an earlier analysis of some 500 of the donors, most TCR beta V segments appeared in productive rearrangements about 90% or about 30% of the time, broadly matching IMGT annotations. A later analysis found that HLA-associated TCR beta chains were more clonally expanded and had lower generation probabilities than equally common non-associated chains. A group of highly shared sequence variants was considered likely to be a technical artifact of the sequencing pipeline. Roughly uniform sequencing depth across donors was assumed in presence/absence analyses, although this assumption may not hold. Because counts were too low, around 18 rarely observed V segments, including chromosome 9 orphons, were left out of the earlier analysis of about 500 of the donors. Linkage disequilibrium might explain the correlated functional status among segregating V segments, but an unknown experimental factor could not be excluded. A further reported finding was that TCR beta sequences accurately predicted the HLA-A and HLA-B alleles for most subjects in the first cohort. Some IMGT-functional V segments, including TRBV6-2 and TRBV6-3, could not be told apart with the 87-base-pair reads, so those segments were excluded.

The cohort consisted of approximately 690 healthy bone marrow donors. At the time of sampling, all cohort members were nominally healthy, though unrecorded immune exposures were likely present. The donor was CMV seropositive and was included in the group of 250 to 300 seropositive cohort members. A peripheral blood sample was provided by each donor, and peripheral blood mononuclear cells were used for TCR beta sequencing. Genomic DNA extraction from the blood cell samples was performed with the Qiagen DNeasy Blood Extraction Kit. In the case of this clone: Its recognized antigen is unknown. Base-call qualities are not available, and no considerably larger clone is one nucleotide away.

CDR1 LNHNV and CDR2 YYDKDF are derived from the germline V gene (reference sequence). Clipping removes 5 bases from V and 1 base from J, with 8 as the unmatched junction base count. From its cysteine to its phenylalanine, the CDR3 spans 16 amino acids. The entry retains the CDR3 DNA only, 48 bases that are in frame from base 1. Libraries were built with the immunoSEQ multiplex PCR assay. For the multiplex PCR, a mixture combining 60 forward primers for TCR Vbeta segments and 13 reverse primers for TCR Jbeta segments was used. The CDR3 region of rearranged TCR beta genes was amplified from genomic DNA by a multiplex PCR assay. Amplified TCR beta libraries were sequenced as 87-base-pair reads on the Illumina HiSeq System. The paper's data handling went like this. In a later analysis, 80 million or so unique TCR beta chains were counted across the roughly 670 repertoires, and roughly 11 million of these chains were shared by at least two donors. A nearest-neighbor algorithm error-corrected the raw reads and collapsed the reads into unique sequences, merging closely related sequences to remove PCR and sequencing errors. V, D and J gene segments were assigned by aligning CDR3 sequences to IMGT reference sequences. For a sequence to be retained, at least a six-nucleotide match to both a V gene segment and a J gene segment was required. Rearrangements were called productive when the CDR3 lacked stop codons and stayed in frame with V and J; all others were non-productive. Following IMGT convention, CDR3 was defined as the stretch from the second conserved V-encoded cysteine up to the conserved J-encoded phenylalanine. In an earlier analysis of approximately 590 of the donors, sequences lacking an unambiguous match to a single V gene segment were excluded. An earlier analysis of over 450 of the donors classified V segments as functional when productive rearrangements were above 56.7% and as segregating when the standard deviation between donors was above 5%. A statistical classification framework was built to diagnose cytomegalovirus status from the catalog of TCR beta chain sequences. V and J gene assignment, in a later analysis, came from comparing TCR nucleotide sequences with IMGT/GENE-DB human TR gene sequences. A later analysis assigned CDR3 sequences and most-parsimonious VDJ recombination scenarios with the TCRdist pipeline. In a later analysis, every TCR beta chain was defined by the combination of its CDR3 amino acid sequence and its V-gene family, and reads without a unique V-gene family were dropped. A later analysis removed roughly 590 highly shared, low-generation-probability nucleotide sequences to deal with suspected cross-contamination and a sequencing artifact. In a later analysis, a clonal expansion index for each public chain was calculated from normalized within-repertoire ranks of inferred template counts. In a later analysis, generation probabilities were computed using a VDJ recombination model fitted to out-of-frame rearrangements, and the results were checked against IGoR. Hypergeometric tests were used in a later analysis to score TCR-TCR, TCR-HLA and TCR-CMV co-occurrence, with a repertoire-size bias correction applied to the TCR pairs. To estimate false discovery rates, a later analysis permuted the HLA or CMV assignments 20 times. In a later analysis, co-occurring TCRs were grouped using DBSCAN, with TCRdist sequence similarity added in when clustering inside HLA-allele-positive subsets. Repertoires with fewer than 30,000 or more than 120,000 public chains, plus five repertoires with anomalous nucleotide sharing, were excluded from co-occurrence clustering. TCRdb holds this immuneACCESS table with in-frame rearrangements only. Some clones are missing; in checked studies, unresolved V genes explain under half, and the rest has no known cause. Clonal size and the V and J genes are those of that table, whereas D and trimming came from the DNA. This sample lists about 240,000 clones; approximately 81% were detected once. Around 8% of the sample is taken by the ten largest.

The sequence links TRBV15 to TRBJ1-5, with 7 bases matching TRBD1. Sequenced input: PBMCs. This receptor was taken from a woman aged 60-70 years in good health and CMV-seropositive. The CDR3 region reads CATSGRGGASNQPQHF. Here is the DNA: TGTGCCACCAGCGGACGAGGGGGCGCGAGCAATCAGCCCCAGCATTTT.